The 7 T cell receptor beta chains in this list originate from one sample, sequenced in a study of response to subunit inactivated influenza vaccine. TCRdb reanalysed the RT-PCR reads using MiXCR and keeps one entry per CDR3 protein. The sample comprises 500,000 to 700,000 distinct CDR3 sequences, approximately 24% of which are singletons, and 2.8% rests with the top ten. The same data also went into a second study, on T cells expressing NK-cell markers. That paper notes: Researchers built TCR beta cDNA using 5'RACE template switching with UMIs.

Sequences were derived from CD4+ T cells sorted from PBMCs, sampled 11 to 12 days after vaccination. All receptors come from a man aged 50-59 years who received an inactivated influenza vaccine.

The J gene is TRBJ1-5, the V gene TRBV24-1; TRBD1 is a possible D gene (6 bases). CDR1 and CDR2 from the germline V gene are KGHDR and SFDVKD. The CDR3 totals 17 residues. V gave up 4 bases and J gave up 2 bases, with 17 bases separating them. This chain's CDR3 is CATSDNGAGAGNQPQHF. The CDR3 region has the DNA TGTGCCACCAGTGACAACGGGGCGGGGGCCGGCAATCAGCCCCAGCATTTT.

This clonotype has a handful of counts. The V and J genes are TRBV3-1 and TRBJ2-7; TRBD1 might be the D (6 bases). Germline V CDR1 and CDR2: LGHDT, YNNKEL (reference sequence). The germline V and J ends were trimmed by 5 bases and 13 bases, with 18 bases remaining between them. CDR3 length: 12 amino acids. The CDR3, as DNA: TGTGCCAGCAGCATCGGACAGTTGCTTTTATACTTC. It is translated as CASSIGQLLLYF.

V usage is TRBV5-1 and J usage is TRBJ2-2; maybe TRBD2 (6 bases). CDR1 and CDR2 from the germline V gene are SGHRS and YFSETQ. Trimming took 2 bases from V and 5 from J, leaving 13 bases between them. There are 15 residues in the CDR3. The CDR3 bases are TGCGCCAGCAGCTTAACATCTAGCGAAACCGGGGAGCTGTTTTTT. It translates to CASSLTSSETGELFF.

There are a few counts of this clonotype. CDR3 protein: CASSDIKGTGFTDTQYF. In DNA form, the CDR3 reads TGTGCCAGCAGTGATATTAAGGGGACAGGGTTTACAGATACGCAGTATTTT. The rearrangement uses TRBV2 and TRBJ2-3, with 9 bases fitting TRBD1. CDR3 length: 17 amino acids. Germline CDR1 SNHLY, CDR2 FYNNEI. The V and J ends lost 3 bases and 3 bases, in that order; junction bases with no gene match: 10.

The V and J genes are TRBV6-2 or TRBV6-3 and TRBJ1-5; D not resolved. From germline, CDR1 is MNHEY and CDR2 SVGEGT. The CDR3 extends over 14 amino acids. Between the trimmed V and J ends, which lost 7 bases and 5 bases, there was a span of 15 bases. This chain's CDR3 is CASTKGGMDQPQHF. CDR3 nucleotides: TGTGCCAGCACCAAGGGAGGGATGGATCAGCCCCAGCATTTT.

This clonotype has ten or more counts. The V call is TRBV28, the J call TRBJ2-3; D is perhaps TRBD2 (7 bases). The CDR3 consists of 14 residues. V lost 5 bases, J lost 8 bases, and 17 bases lay in between. Looked up from germline, CDR1 is MDHEN and CDR2 is SYDVKM. The CDR3 region is CASSQGGAQATQYF. CDR3 DNA: TGTGCCAGCAGTCAAGGGGGGGCGCAGGCTACGCAGTATTTT.

The J gene is TRBJ1-5, the V gene TRBV27; TRBD1 agrees at 8 bases. Germline V gene data show CDR1 as MNHEY and CDR2 as SMNVEV (reference sequence). Trimming took 7 bases from V and 5 from J; bases not matched to a gene: 10. The CDR3 contains 15 residues. DNA of the CDR3: TGTGCCAGCACCTCCGGGGACAGGCCTCATCAGCCCCAGCATTTT. It specifies CASTSGDRPHQPQHF.